The clone carrying this T cell receptor beta chain has ten or more counts. Its antigen is not identified. These data are taken from a study of T cell repertoires in cytomegalovirus infection. In the study overall: Indications came from public TCR beta signatures; they pointed to CMV infection and to a matching HLA type. Study results and caveats: CMV-specific TCR beta clonotypes restricted by HLA-C dominated the ex vivo response.

TCRdb fed the reads into MiXCR, producing one record per CDR3 protein. This sample yields under 300,000 distinct CDR3 sequences, of which approximately 15% are seen a single time; approximately 44% belongs to the top ten. V lost 4 bases and J 7 bases, leaving 7 bases between the germline ends. The CDR3 is made up of 11 amino acids. Germline V gene lookup returns CDR1 MNHEY and CDR2 SVGAGI. Sequenced input: CD8+ T cells from PBMCs. V gene TRBV6-5 combines with J gene TRBJ1-1; possible D gene TRBD1, 5 bases. This clonotype was obtained from a human donor in good health (CMV status not recorded). Some clones in this sample may be carry-over from other donors' samples. DNA for the CDR3: TGTGCCAGCAGTTGGGGGAATGAAGCTTTCTTT. Residues: CASSWGNEAFF.